This is a list of T cell receptor beta chains from one sample in a study of Tregs in tolerant kidney transplant recipients. Generated by immunoSEQ multiplex PCR, the TCRdb table keeps only in-frame clones and is missing some. The sample consists of roughly 66,000 clones, over 85% of them appearing once. This sample comprised CD8+ T cells from blood, obtained before the transplant. Receptors were obtained from a human donor who received a combined kidney and bone marrow transplant. Both conserved end residues are part of each CDR3. A D gene is named only where the DNA matches it firmly. For some rows the clone size is stated as once, few or many, or as a class when expanded; others skip it.

TRBV5-4	-	TRBJ1-5	-	TGTGCCAGCAGCTTTGAGAATCAGCCCCAGCATTTT	CASSFENQPQHF
TRBV23-1	-	TRBJ2-5	TRBD1	TGCGCCAGCAGTCGCATGACAGGGATAAGGGGCCCCCAAGAGACCCAGTACTTC	CASSRMTGIRGPQETQYF
TRBV7-3	-	TRBJ2-1	TRBD2	TGTGCCAGCAGCTTAATGTACTATCGCGGCGGGAGGTTTTACAATGAGCAGTTCTTC	CASSLMYYRGGRFYNEQFF
TRBV7-2	-	TRBJ2-5	-	TGTGCCAGCAGCGACCCGCGGGAGACCCAGTACTTC	CASSDPRETQYF
TRBV6-5	once	TRBJ1-1	-	TGTGCCAGCAGTCAATTCGGGGGGAACACTGAAGCTTTCTTT	CASSQFGGNTEAFF
TRBV11-3	-	TRBJ2-1	TRBD1	TGTGCCAGCAGCTCTTCCCCGGGACAGGGGGTTTACAATGAGCAGTTCTTC	CASSSSPGQGVYNEQFF
TRBV5-6	-	TRBJ2-7	-	TGTGCCAGCAGCTTGGCAGCGGTGTACCCCTACGAGCAGTACTTC	CASSLAAVYPYEQYF
TRBV6-1	-	TRBJ1-1	TRBD1	TGTGCCAGCAGGCAGACAGGGGCAGGTGAAGCTTTCTTT	CASRQTGAGEAFF
TRBV7-9	-	TRBJ1-2	-	TGTGCCGTCCAGAGGACAGCTAACTATGGCTACACCTTC	CAVQRTANYGYTF
TRBV12-5	-	TRBJ2-7	TRBD2	TGTGCTAGTGGTTTGGCCTTACTAGCGGGAGAAAAGTTTGTATACGAGCAGTACTTC	CASGLALLAGEKFVYEQYF
TRBV7-6	-	TRBJ2-6	TRBD1	TGTGCCAGCAGCCAGCGTGGACAGGGCTTATCTGGGGCCAACGTCCTGACTTTC	CASSQRGQGLSGANVLTF
TRBV28	-	TRBJ1-6	-	TGTGCCAGCAGTTTAGACAGGACGAATTCACCCCTCCACTTT	CASSLDRTNSPLHF
TRBV4-1	-	TRBJ2-2	-	TGCGCCAGCAGCCAAGGTTTTAGCACTAACACCGGGGAGCTGTTTTTT	CASSQGFSTNTGELFF
TRBV13	-	TRBJ2-7	-	TGTGCCAGCAGCTTAGGGCAGGGAACCTACGAGCAGTACTTC	CASSLGQGTYEQYF
TRBV28	-	TRBJ2-7	TRBD1	TGTGCCAGCAGTCCCCAGGGGGCAGGGGAGCAGTACTTC	CASSPQGAGEQYF
TRBV7-9	-	TRBJ2-1	-	TGTGCCAGCAGCAGCCCCCTAGCTTACAATGAGCAGTTCTTC	CASSSPLAYNEQFF
TRBV7-9	-	TRBJ2-5	-	TGTGCCAGCAGTTATCAAGAGACCCAGTACTTC	CASSYQETQYF
TRBV16	few	TRBJ2-3	-	TGTGCCAGCAGCCAATTTCCAGGTACCACAGATACGCAGTATTTT	CASSQFPGTTDTQYF
TRBV30	-	TRBJ1-4	-	TGTGCCTGGAGTTCAGGAAATGAAAAACTGTTTTTT	CAWSSGNEKLFF
TRBV30	-	TRBJ2-7	-	TGTGCCTGGAGTGTCTCCTCAGGCTACGAGCAGTACTTC	CAWSVSSGYEQYF
TRBV9	-	TRBJ1-3	TRBD1	TGTGCCAGCAGCGTAGGGACAGGGGACGCTGGAAACACCATATATTTT	CASSVGTGDAGNTIYF
TRBV7-6	-	TRBJ2-7	-	TGTGCCAGCAGCTTAACAGACTACGAGCAGTACTTC	CASSLTDYEQYF
TRBV10-3	-	TRBJ1-2	TRBD1	TGTGCCATTAGTACTGGGGACAGGGGGGCCTATGGCTACACCTTC	CAISTGDRGAYGYTF
TRBV9	-	TRBJ2-5	-	TGTGCCAGCAGCGCCGAAGGGGGGGTTGGGGAGACCCAGTACTTC	CASSAEGGVGETQYF
TRBV14	once	TRBJ2-3	-	TGTGCCAGCAGCCAAGTCGGACTGAGCGCAGATACGCAGTATTTT	CASSQVGLSADTQYF
TRBV12-2	-	TRBJ2-7	-	TGTGCAAGTCGCTCAGGACTAGCGGGGAGCTCCTACGAGCAGTACTTC	CASRSGLAGSSYEQYF
TRBV12-5	-	TRBJ2-2	TRBD1	TGTGCTAGTGGAACGACAGGGCCGAACACCGGGGAGCTGTTTTTT	CASGTTGPNTGELFF
TRBV27	-	TRBJ1-1	TRBD1	TGTGCCACCATAACAGGGGGCACTGAAGCTTTCTTT	CATITGGTEAFF
TRBV7-8	-	TRBJ2-2	-	TGTGCCAGCAGCTCCCCCGGAGGGGTAGGGGGGGGGTACACCGGGGAGCTGTTTTTT	CASSSPGGVGGGYTGELFF
TRBV27	-	TRBJ2-7	-	TGTGCCAGCAGTTTGGCGGGCGGGGTTACCTACGAGCAGTATTTC	CASSLAGGVTYEQYF
TRBV9	-	TRBJ2-3	TRBD2	TGTGCCAGCAGCGACCTAGCGGGAGGGCCCGGAGATACGCAGTATTTT	CASSDLAGGPGDTQYF
TRBV19	-	TRBJ2-1	TRBD2	TGTGCCAGCGGGACTAGCGGGTGGGGGCTCTACAATGAGCAGTTCTTC	CASGTSGWGLYNEQFF
TRBV10-3	-	TRBJ2-3	-	TGTGCCATCACCGCCCCAGGGCGGACAGATACGCAGTATTTT	CAITAPGRTDTQYF
TRBV9	once	TRBJ2-6	TRBD1	TGTGCCAGCAGCGTTGGACAGGGTGGCTCTGGGGCCAACGTCCTGACTTTC	CASSVGQGGSGANVLTF
TRBV9	-	TRBJ1-3	-	TGTGCCAGCAGCGTAGGGGGGGGGAGATCGGACACCATATATTTT	CASSVGGGRSDTIYF
TRBV29-1	-	TRBJ2-1	-	TGCAGCTCGCGATCCGGGAGTGCCTACAATGAGCAGTTCTTC	CSSRSGSAYNEQFF